This T cell receptor (beta chain) was observed in a study of STAT5B mutations in CD4+ large granular lymphocyte leukemia. Profiling relied on immunoSEQ multiplex PCR, and the TCRdb table lists in-frame clones only, not all of them. The repertoire holds around 5,000 clones, with under 80% as singletons. Regarding this clone: Antigen specificity is unknown.

Trimming removed 7 bases from V and 3 bases from J, with 9 bases in between. Germline V gene lookup returns CDR1 SQVTM and CDR2 ANQGSEA. This CDR3 region has 11 residues. Study outcomes and limitations: The CD4+ versus CD8+ T-LGLL clonality difference may reflect limited sample size.

The sample comprised PBMCs. The clonotype originates from a man older than 75 with CD4+ T-cell large granular lymphocyte leukemia. The chain uses TRBV29-1 and TRBJ1-1; D remains unclear. CDR3: CSALLDTEAFF. The CDR3 region has the DNA TGCAGCGCCTTACTCGACACTGAAGCTTTCTTT.